This T cell receptor beta chain appears in the sequencing data of a study of beta chain features in type 1 diabetes. Study-wide results and caveats: Naive, central memory and regulatory TCRB repertoires appeared more similar among patients than healthy donors. HLA influence on TCRB rearrangement stayed unresolved here.

Regarding this clone: As yet, its antigen is unknown.

The authors reverse transcribed all of the isolated RNA, so sequencing captured expressed TCRB transcripts. Repertoires were generated with immunoSEQ multiplex PCR, while TCRdb's copy carries only in-frame clones and drops some. The sample consists of hundreds of thousands of clones, 15% of them appearing once. Per germline, CDR1 SGHRS and CDR2 YFSETQ. CDR3 length: 13 amino acids. V shed 7 bases and J 4 bases; nucleotides not matched to a gene: 7. Only one heparinised blood draw was taken per donor, and its volume averaged around 100 mL. The chain has TRBV5-1 and TRBJ1-2; TRBD1 aligns across 7 bases. The TCR was taken from a man between 18 and 29 years old in good health. The sequenced sample consisted of naive CD4+ T cells from blood. Here the CDR3 DNA reads TGCGCCAGCTCGGGACAGCTATTCTATGGCTACACCTTC. As protein: CASSGQLFYGYTF.